This TCR beta chain was documented in a study of Tregs in tolerant kidney transplant recipients. Using immunoSEQ multiplex PCR, the repertoire was profiled, and TCRdb retains in-frame clones only, with some absent. Of 60,000 to 95,000 clones detected, 98% appear once; the ten largest clones hold roughly 0.6%. This CDR3 comprises 14 residues. J was trimmed by 7 bases and V by 0 bases; bases with no gene match: 4. Germline V gene data show CDR1 as LNHNV and CDR2 as YYDKDF (reference sequence). The sample was CD4+ T cells from blood, taken before the transplant. The clonotype comes from a human donor who received a combined kidney and bone marrow transplant. The chain carries TRBV15 and TRBJ1-2; 8 bases map to TRBD1. In DNA form, the CDR3 reads TGTGCCACCAGCAGAGATAGGACAGGGTTTGGCTACACCTTC. It specifies CATSRDRTGFGYTF.